The present TCR beta chain was sequenced within a study of blood T cell repertoires in COVID-19. Overall study: Spain, Italy and the United States supplied samples that represented acute and convalescent COVID-19. PBMCs, B-cell-depleted T cells, or T cells provided the cDNA or gDNA that made up the material.

Clones were read by immunoSEQ multiplex PCR, and TCRdb kept only the in-frame ones, dropping some. The repertoire holds about 210,000 clones, with about 86% as singletons. In germline, CDR1 is MNHEY, CDR2 SVGAGI. This CDR3 comprises 14 residues. V shed 6 bases and J shed 4 bases, with 12 bases lying between them. The sequence came from a man younger than 30 with active or convalescent COVID-19. The chain joins TRBV6-5 to TRBJ2-2, with a weak D call TRBD1 (6 bases). Sequencing was done on a sample of peripheral blood. This CDR3 reads CASSPTRGTGELFF. In nucleotides, the CDR3 is TGTGCCAGCAGCCCCACCAGGGGCACCGGGGAGCTGTTTTTT.